Each of the 21 T cell receptor beta chains below was sequenced from the same sample in a study of OX40 agonist ivuxolimab in advanced cancers. Some clones are missing from TCRdb's copy, which holds only in-frame ones; the method was immunoSEQ multiplex PCR. Of almost 70,000 clones in the sample, around 83% were seen once. The sample was CD4+ or CD8+ T cells sorted from blood, taken in a trial of the OX40 agonist ivuxolimab. The receptors were sampled from an adult with an advanced solid tumor such as melanoma, head and neck, liver or kidney cancer.

This clone was seen only once. This chain joins TRBV2 and TRBJ2-1; TRBD2 is a possible D gene (7 bases). The CDR3 loop spans 15 amino acids. Per germline, CDR1 SNHLY and CDR2 FYNNEI. V lost 1 base and J 1 base, leaving 8 bases between the germline ends. The CDR3 protein is CASSEEGGSYNEQFF. The CDR3 coding sequence is TGTGCCAGCAGTGAAGAGGGGGGGTCCTACAATGAGCAGTTCTTC.

This clone has just a few counts. The CDR3 DNA sequence: TGTGCCAGCAGGAGAGAACAGGGCAACACTGAAGCTTTCTTT. The encoded protein is CASRREQGNTEAFF. This chain uses TRBV5-4 with TRBJ1-1, with D maybe TRBD1 (6 bases). This CDR3 is built from 14 residues. Germline loops: CDR1 SGHNT, CDR2 YYREEE (reference sequence). V was clipped by 5 bases and J by 2 bases, with 13 bases between them.

CDR3 residues: CASSQEGTGSTGNTIYF. Here the CDR3 DNA reads TGTGCCAGCAGCCAAGAGGGGACAGGTTCGACTGGAAACACCATATATTTT. This chain joins TRBV4-2 and TRBJ1-3; 8 bases line up with TRBD1. The CDR3 spans 17 residues. From germline, CDR1 is LGHNA and CDR2 YNFKEQ. V was clipped by 0 bases and J by 2 bases; unmatched bases: 6.

The chain has TRBV19 and TRBJ1-5, with D perhaps TRBD1 (6 bases). Germline V CDR1 and CDR2: LNHDA, SQIVND (reference sequence). V lost 4 bases to trimming and J lost 0 bases, with 16 bases between them. The CDR3 runs to 17 residues. The CDR3 DNA follows: TGTGCCAGTAGTAATGACAGGACTGCTTATAGCAATCAGCCCCAGCATTTT. Protein: CASSNDRTAYSNQPQHF.

This chain links TRBV28 with TRBJ2-5, with D possibly being TRBD1 (6 bases). The J call may be in error: the DNA end matches TRBJ2-7 better. CDR3 length: 14 amino acids. Germline CDR1 is MDHEN and CDR2 is SYDVKM. CDR3 protein: CASSLLLGGYEQYF. In DNA form, the CDR3 reads TGTGCCAGCAGTTTACTTTTAGGGGGCTACGAGCAGTACTTC.

The chain has TRBV20-1 and TRBJ1-2; 7 bases agree with TRBD1. J was trimmed by 6 bases and V by 5 bases; bases with no gene match: 0. The CDR3 extends over 10 amino acids. The germline V gene has CDR1 DFQATT and CDR2 SNEGSKA (reference sequence). CDR3 nucleotides: TGCAGTGCTGACAGGGATGGCTACACCTTC. As protein: CSADRDGYTF.

The chain recombines TRBV2 with TRBJ2-1, with 12 bases that match TRBD2. The length of the CDR3 is 15 residues. With V trimmed by 5 bases and J by 7 bases, 6 bases remained unmatched. The germline V gene encodes CDR1 SNHLY and CDR2 FYNNEI. In nucleotides, the CDR3 is TGTGCCAGCAGTAAGGAACTAGCGGGAGGTAATGAGCAGTTCTTC. Its translation: CASSKELAGGNEQFF.

The V gene is TRBV7-3, the J gene TRBJ1-2; D uncertain. The germline CDR1 and CDR2 sequences are SGHTA and FQGTGA. The CDR3 is 13 residues long. V was shortened by 2 bases and J by 5 bases, with 9 bases between the two germline ends. CDR3 coding DNA: TGTGCCAGCAGCTTATCTCCCACGTATGGCTACACCTTC. Amino acid sequence: CASSLSPTYGYTF.

J is TRBJ1-5 and V is TRBV2; 8 nucleotides line up with TRBD1. Germline values: CDR1 SNHLY, CDR2 FYNNEI. This CDR3 region has 14 residues. The ends lost 7 bases at V and 7 bases at J; junction bases unmatched: 9. The CDR3 sequence: CASTSDRGNQPQHF. For the CDR3, the DNA is TGTGCCAGCACGTCCGACAGGGGAAACCAGCCCCAGCATTTT.

About this clone itself: The sample contains more than one DNA sequence encoding this CDR3. V usage is TRBV5-1 and J usage is TRBJ1-1; D might be TRBD1 (6 bases). The CDR3 extends over 14 amino acids. V was trimmed by 5 bases and J by 4 bases, leaving 15 bases between them. The V gene's germline CDR1 is SGHRS and CDR2 YFSETQ. The CDR3 DNA sequence: TGCGCCAGCAGTCAGGGTGGGGGCGGCACTGAAGCTTTCTTT. Translated: CASSQGGGGTEAFF.

This sequence joins TRBV6-5 and TRBJ2-5; D possibly corresponds to TRBD2 (7 bases). From germline, CDR1 is MNHEY and CDR2 SVGAGI. Trimming took off 6 bases at V and 4 bases at J, with 18 bases between the two ends. The CDR3 is 15 residues long. DNA for the CDR3: TGTGCCAGCAGGAGTAGTACAGGGAGGGCAGAGACCCAGTACTTC. Translation: CASRSSTGRAETQYF.

This chain uses TRBV2 with TRBJ2-3; D possibly corresponds to TRBD1 (6 bases). Germline CDR1 is SNHLY and CDR2 is FYNNEI. Trimming cost V 7 bases and J 8 bases, with 19 bases left between them. CDR3 length: 14 amino acids. The CDR3 here is CASNTGSKLGTQYF. The CDR3 nucleotides read TGTGCCAGCAATACAGGGTCCAAGCTAGGTACGCAGTATTTT.

The gene calls are TRBV11-2 and TRBJ2-3; TRBD2 agrees at 11 bases. This CDR3 contains 15 residues. V lost 4 bases, J lost 3 bases, and 3 bases stayed unmatched. Germline assignment: CDR1 SGHAT and CDR2 FQNNGV. CDR3 residues: CASSYVAGGTDTQYF. CDR3 in DNA: TGTGCCAGCAGCTACGTAGCGGGAGGGACAGATACGCAGTATTTT.

In this sample, this clone turned up once. This chain joins TRBV28 and TRBJ1-3; D is uncertain. Trimming shortened V by 3 bases and J by 3 bases, and 3 bases separated the two germline ends. This CDR3 contains 12 residues. CDR1 is MDHEN and CDR2 is SYDVKM in the germline V gene. The CDR3 nucleotides are TGTGCCAGCAGTTTGAGTGGAAACACCATATATTTT. Its protein is CASSLSGNTIYF.

In its sample, this clone was seen a few times. This chain connects TRBV5-1 to TRBJ2-1; 7 nucleotides line up with TRBD2. CDR3 length: 16 amino acids. CDR1 is SGHRS and CDR2 is YFSETQ in the germline V gene. The trim removed 3 bases at V and 3 bases at J, leaving 9 bases unmatched. The CDR3 here is CASSSGGSGIYNEQFF. In nucleotides, the CDR3 is TGCGCCAGCAGCTCGGGGGGTAGCGGAATCTACAATGAGCAGTTCTTC.

V gene TRBV6-6 combines with J gene TRBJ1-1; 8 nucleotides align to TRBD1. Germline V gives CDR1 MNHNY, CDR2 SVGAGI (reference sequence). This CDR3 is built from 14 residues. J gave up 4 bases and V 5 bases, and 6 bases lay outside the gene matches. This CDR3 is CASSTGQGITEAFF. The DNA of the CDR3 is TGTGCCAGCAGTACCGGACAGGGCATCACTGAAGCTTTCTTT.

This clone is a singleton in its sample. The rearrangement joins TRBV6-4 to TRBJ2-7; D gene unclear. Trimming shortened V by 5 bases and J by 0 bases, and 17 bases separated the two germline ends. Germline V gene lookup returns CDR1 MRHNA and CDR2 SNTAGT. The CDR3 sequence is 16 residues long. Written as DNA, the CDR3 is TGTGCCAGCAGTCCCCTTCGACGGAGAAGCTCCTACGAGCAGTACTTC. Translated: CASSPLRRRSSYEQYF.

The rearrangement uses TRBV2 and TRBJ2-5; D unresolved. The CDR3 is made up of 11 amino acids. Germline V gene sequence: CDR1 SNHLY, CDR2 FYNNEI. The V end was cut by 7 bases, the J end by 4 bases, with 7 bases between. The CDR3 loop reads CASTVLETQYF. The CDR3 region has the DNA TGTGCCAGCACGGTTTTAGAGACCCAGTACTTC.

The genes are TRBV6-4 and TRBJ1-1, with 7 nucleotides matching TRBD1. V dropped 3 bases and J dropped 6; count of bases not matched to a gene: 4. CDR1 MRHNA and CDR2 SNTAGT come from the germline V gene. The CDR3 length is 13 residues. CDR3 amino acids: CASSEGTDAEAFF. The CDR3 DNA is TGTGCCAGCAGTGAAGGGACAGACGCTGAAGCTTTCTTT.

This rearrangement joins TRBV28 to TRBJ2-7, with TRBD1 matching 9 bases. J lost 4 bases, V lost 7 bases, and 11 bases had no gene match. From germline, CDR1 is MDHEN and CDR2 SYDVKM. The length of the CDR3 is 15 residues. The CDR3, as DNA: TGTGCCAGCACCCCTGGGGGGACAGGGAGATACGAGCAGTACTTC. Translating it yields CASTPGGTGRYEQYF.

V usage is TRBV19 and J usage is TRBJ2-1; D unclear. Trimming took 3 bases from V and 5 from J, leaving 8 bases between them. The germline V gene encodes CDR1 LNHDA and CDR2 SQIVND (reference sequence). The CDR3 has 13 residues. The DNA of the CDR3 is TGTGCCAGTAGTATGAGGAGAGACAATGAGCAGTTCTTC. It translates to CASSMRRDNEQFF.